One TCR beta chain is described in this entry. Which antigen it targets is not known. Nothing much larger sits one base from this clone, and base qualities are not available. The data are from a study of T cell responses to AZD1222 COVID-19 vaccine (dated by TCRdb to the early 2020s). General notes on the study: AZD1222 recipients with second doses at about 4 weeks or about 12 weeks were pooled, because spike-specific TCR depth and breadth did not differ between schedules. TCR sequencing was performed for 230 to 250 trial participants, of whom about 200 were given two doses of AZD1222 and around 26 were given two doses of MenACWY control vaccine. Trial participants were enrolled by age into 18-55, 56-69 and 70-plus year subgroups, with about 150, 27 and 61 TCR-sequenced participants respectively. Paper-wide results and their limitations: The whole spike protein was spanned by vaccine-associated CD4 TCRs, and dominant responses were seen in regions 160-218 and 743-854. After two AZD1222 doses, spike-specific TCR breadth and depth were significantly higher than at day 0 and than in MenACWY recipients. Reportedly, close to half of the unique spike-specific TCRs recognized epitopes lying outside the regions that are mutated in the B.1.351 and B.1.1.7 variants. Participants were mostly white British, with more females than males. The authors suggested clonal diversity may have been underestimated. Conclusions about previously exposed vaccinees were limited because only 6 or 7 AZD1222 recipients were SARS-CoV-2 seropositive at baseline. Because no day 14 peak-response samples were available, the repertoires could be characterized only after the peak T cell response. In the small 56-69-year group, the increase in depth fell short of significance, most likely because of low power.

The sample's time point label is to be understood as: baseline before first vaccination. Vaccinee samples came from UK trials COV001 and COV002, including a single-blind randomized controlled phase 2/3 trial of AZD1222 (ChAdOx1 nCoV-19) in healthy adults. Trial participant PBMC samples were collected at day 0 and day 28 after the second dose for TCRbeta chain sequencing. The cysteine opens and the phenylalanine closes a CDR3 of 16 amino acids. This entry keeps only the CDR3 DNA: 48 bases, framed from base 1. Trimming leaves V shorter by 5 bases and J shorter by 5 bases, with the junction holding 13 bases beyond the gene matches. The germline V gene (reference sequence) provides CDR1 SEHNR and CDR2 FQNEAQ. The CDR3 regions of human TCRbeta chains were analyzed by immunosequencing. For the original study's pipeline: Repertoire TCRs were matched against a reference library of SARS-CoV-2-specific TCRs generated with the MIRA antigen-specificity platform. Breadth was defined as the fraction of unique TCRs that were SARS-CoV-2-associated, and depth was defined as the fraction of total T cells that were SARS-CoV-2-associated. Each spike-specific TCR was assigned to its reactive spike region and to a CD4 or CD8 class using the MIRA data. Log10-transformed breadth and depth values were compared by one-way ANOVA with Sidak's multiple comparisons tests. TCRdb took this table from immuneACCESS and kept in-frame rearrangements with V and J called. Such tables lack part of the clones; where checked against another copy, unresolved V genes explain under half of the gap, and the rest is unexplained. V and J calls and clone size follow that table, whereas D and trimming were derived from the DNA. The sample table records 100,000 to 150,000 clones; 75% to 95% of these occur just once. In total, the top ten clones hold about 7.1% of the sample.

The sequence is built from TRBV7-9 and TRBJ2-3; the junction holds 7 bases that match TRBD1. The source was peripheral blood, collected on day 0 of AZD1222 vaccination. This TCR was sampled from an adult in good health. The nucleotide sequence is TGTGCCAGCAGCCCGACACATGGACAGGAGATAGATACGCAGTATTTT. This codes for CASSPTHGQEIDTQYF.